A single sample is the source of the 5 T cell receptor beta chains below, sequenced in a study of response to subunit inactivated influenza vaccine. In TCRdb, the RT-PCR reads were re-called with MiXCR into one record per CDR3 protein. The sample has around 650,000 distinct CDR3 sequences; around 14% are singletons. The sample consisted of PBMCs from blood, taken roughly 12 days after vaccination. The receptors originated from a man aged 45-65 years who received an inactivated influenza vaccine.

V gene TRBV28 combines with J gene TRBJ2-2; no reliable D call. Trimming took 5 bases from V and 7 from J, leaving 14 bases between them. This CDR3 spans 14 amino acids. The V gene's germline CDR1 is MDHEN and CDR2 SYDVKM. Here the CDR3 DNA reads TGTGCCAGCAGTACCCCATCGATGGTCGGGGAGCTGTTTTTT. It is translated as CASSTPSMVGELFF.

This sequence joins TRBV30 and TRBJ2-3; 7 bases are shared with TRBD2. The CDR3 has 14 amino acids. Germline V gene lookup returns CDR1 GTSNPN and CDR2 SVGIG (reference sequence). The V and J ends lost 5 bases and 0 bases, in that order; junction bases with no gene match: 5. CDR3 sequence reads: CAWASGSSTDTQYF. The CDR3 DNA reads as TGTGCCTGGGCTAGCGGATCTAGCACAGATACGCAGTATTTT.

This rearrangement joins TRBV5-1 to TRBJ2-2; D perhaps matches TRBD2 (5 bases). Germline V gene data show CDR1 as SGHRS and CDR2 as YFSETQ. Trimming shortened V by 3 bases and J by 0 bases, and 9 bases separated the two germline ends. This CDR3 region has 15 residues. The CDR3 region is CASSYRTANTGELFF. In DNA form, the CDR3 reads TGCGCCAGCAGCTATCGGACTGCGAACACCGGGGAGCTGTTTTTT.

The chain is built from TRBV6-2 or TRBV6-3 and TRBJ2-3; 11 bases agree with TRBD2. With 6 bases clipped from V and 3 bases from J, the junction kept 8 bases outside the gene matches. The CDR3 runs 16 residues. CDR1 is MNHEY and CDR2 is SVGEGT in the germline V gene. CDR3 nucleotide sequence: TGTGCCAGCAGAGAGATAGCGGGGGGGCAGACAGATACGCAGTATTTT. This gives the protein CASREIAGGQTDTQYF.

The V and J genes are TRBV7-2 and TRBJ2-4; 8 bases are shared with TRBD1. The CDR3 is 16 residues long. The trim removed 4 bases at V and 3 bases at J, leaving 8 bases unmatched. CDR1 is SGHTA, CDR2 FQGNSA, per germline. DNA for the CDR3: TGTGCCAGCAGCTCGGGCCGGGACAGGATCAAAAACATTCAGTACTTC. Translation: CASSSGRDRIKNIQYF.